Described below is a single TCR beta chain sequence and its context. The germline V gene encodes CDR1 LGHNA and CDR2 YNFKEQ. V dropped 2 bases and J dropped 0 bases, with 8 bases sitting between them. The CDR3 runs to 15 residues. This sample stems from a study of blood T cell repertoires in COVID-19. Study at large: Acute and convalescent COVID-19 samples came from the United States, Italy and Spain.

TCRdb keeps only in-frame clones here, not all; method: immunoSEQ multiplex PCR. The table records under 250,000 clones, around nine tenths of them present only once. The sample consisted of peripheral blood. The TCR was taken from a woman in her sixties who had recovered from COVID-19. The chain recombines TRBV4-2 with TRBJ2-1; D call uncertain. This chain's CDR3 is CASSQISSSYNEQFF. The CDR3 DNA is TGTGCCAGCAGCCAAATTTCGAGCTCCTACAATGAGCAGTTCTTC.